What follows describes a single T cell receptor beta chain. What it binds is unknown. This sample stems from a study of OX40 agonist ivuxolimab in advanced cancers. Study-wide background: Ivuxolimab is a fully human IgG2 antibody that activates OX40 (CD134). Dose-escalation cases comprised hepatocellular carcinoma, melanoma, renal cell or head and neck cancer.

Notes on the study in general: Expanded clones were, on average, more numerous in CD8+ T cells than in CD4+.

Clones were sequenced by immunoSEQ multiplex PCR, and TCRdb holds only the in-frame ones, with some missing. The profile covers about 20,000 clones, with under 75% appearing a single time and about 20% taken by the ten largest. Trimming stripped 0 bases from V and 6 bases from J, with 14 bases between. This CDR3 is built from 15 residues. The germline V gene encodes CDR1 MNHEY and CDR2 SMNVEV (reference sequence). The material sequenced was CD4+ or CD8+ T cells sorted from blood, taken in a trial of the OX40 agonist ivuxolimab. V and J are TRBV27 and TRBJ2-5, with D maybe TRBD2 (7 bases). The origin of this receptor is an adult with an advanced solid tumor such as melanoma, head and neck, liver or kidney cancer. CDR3 DNA: TGTGCCAGCAGTTTATCGATGCGGGGGCGCCAGACCCAGTACTTC. Protein sequence: CASSLSMRGRQTQYF.